These 25 T cell receptor beta chains share one sample of origin, sequenced in a study of blood T cell repertoires in COVID-19 (dated by TCRdb to about 2020). The method behind the library was the immunoSEQ multiplex PCR assay. The clones in this table, taken by TCRdb from immuneACCESS, are in-frame only. Not every clone is retained; where verified, under half of the shortfall comes from an unresolved V gene, and the cause of the rest is unknown. The sample table records over 30,000 clones; about nine tenths of these occur just once. Clones ranked in the top ten supply approximately 1% of the sample. Sequenced sample: peripheral blood. These receptors were taken from a man aged 65 to 79 with active or convalescent COVID-19.

The chain is built from TRBV19 and TRBJ1-2; 7 bases line up with TRBD1. The V segment lost 5 bases and the J segment 10 bases; nucleotides outside the gene matches: 7. Germline values: CDR1 LNHDA, CDR2 SQIVND (reference sequence). CDR3 size: 12 residues. This chain's CDR3 is CASSEATGAYTF. CDR3 DNA sequence: TGTGCCAGTAGTGAAGCTACAGGGGCCTACACCTTC.

This chain joins TRBV6-6 and TRBJ2-7, with 8 bases aligning to TRBD1. V shed 0 bases, J shed 2 bases, and the junction held 3 bases outside the gene matches. The CDR3 length is 15 residues. CDR1 MNHNY and CDR2 SVGAGI come from the germline V gene (reference sequence). The CDR3 loop reads CASSYSGTGTYEQYF. The CDR3 DNA follows: TGTGCCAGCAGTTACTCCGGGACAGGAACCTACGAGCAGTACTTC.

The chain carries TRBV2 and TRBJ1-5; D is unclear. V was cut by 11 bases and J by 3 bases, with 14 bases left in between. Germline CDR1 and CDR2: SNHLY and FYNNEI. The CDR3 covers 13 residues. This chain's CDR3 is CACRREYNQPQHF. CDR3 nucleotides: TGTGCCTGCCGCCGGGAATACAATCAGCCCCAGCATTTT.

As DNA, the CDR3 is TGTGCCATCAGTGAGACGACAGGGGCTGGGGCTGAAGCTTTCTTT. It is translated as CAISETTGAGAEAFF. V is TRBV10-3 and J is TRBJ1-1; 8 bases align to TRBD1. V lost 2 bases and J lost 6; bases outside the gene matches: 8. Germline V lookup: CDR1 ENHRY, CDR2 SYGVKD. The CDR3 contains 15 residues.

The rearrangement joins TRBV5-1 to TRBJ2-6, with 8 bases lining up with TRBD1. There are 17 residues in the CDR3. Germline lookup yields CDR1 SGHRS and CDR2 YFSETQ. J lost 0 bases, V lost 4 bases, and 6 bases had no gene match. CDR3 protein: CASSPTGVNSGANVLTF. CDR3 nucleotides: TGCGCCAGCAGCCCGACAGGGGTAAACTCTGGGGCCAACGTCCTGACTTTC.

The V call is TRBV2, the J call TRBJ1-2, with 9 bases matching TRBD1. V gave up 4 bases and J gave up 2 bases; unmatched junction bases: 2. CDR3 length equals 14 residues. Germline lookup yields CDR1 SNHLY and CDR2 FYNNEI. CDR3 sequence: CASSVTGGNYGYTF. The CDR3 DNA follows: TGTGCCAGCAGTGTTACAGGGGGCAACTATGGCTACACCTTC.

V gene TRBV18 combines with J gene TRBJ1-2; 7 bases fit TRBD1. The length of the CDR3 is 13 residues. Germline values: CDR1 KGHSH, CDR2 LQKENI. V lost 3 bases to trimming and J lost 7 bases; unmatched junction nucleotides: 5. The CDR3 is CASSPLEGAGYTF. CDR3 nucleotide sequence: TGTGCCAGCTCACCTTTAGAGGGGGCTGGCTACACCTTC.

This rearrangement joins TRBV5-4 to TRBJ2-5; 11 bases match TRBD2. Germline V gives CDR1 SGHNT, CDR2 YYREEE (reference sequence). The CDR3 consists of 16 residues. V was pared by 2 bases and J by 1 base, with 4 bases of the junction left unmatched. CDR3 DNA sequence: TGTGCCAGCAGCTTCACTAGCGGGAGAGTCCAAGAGACCCAGTACTTC. Its translation: CASSFTSGRVQETQYF.

This clone was picked up a small number of times. The V and J genes are TRBV7-7 and TRBJ1-4; D gene ambiguous. V was clipped by 4 bases and J by 8 bases, with 8 bases between them. The CDR3 runs to 12 residues. The germline V gene encodes CDR1 SSHAT and CDR2 FNYEAQ (reference sequence). The CDR3, as DNA: TGTGCCAGCAGCTCGACTGGGGAAAAACTGTTTTTT. Translated, it gives CASSSTGEKLFF. The whole variable domain, remainder taken from reference TRBV7-7 and TRBJ1-4, is GAGVSQSPRYKVTKRGQDVTLRCDPISSHATLYWYQQALGQGPEFLTYFNYEAQPDKSGLPSDRFSAERPEGSISTLTIQRTEQRDSAMYRCASSSTGEKLFFGSGTQLSVL.

The chain employs TRBV4-1 and TRBJ2-3; D is possibly TRBD1 (5 bases). Trimming left V 5 bases short and J 5 bases short, with 23 bases between. The CDR3 extends over 17 amino acids. Germline CDR1 MGHRA, CDR2 YSYEKL. In nucleotides, the CDR3 is TGCGCCAGCAGCAACCCTCCCCCTAGGTTAAGGGGAGATACGCAGTATTTT. This gives the protein CASSNPPPRLRGDTQYF.

V is TRBV7-8 and J is TRBJ2-2; D is possibly TRBD2 (5 bases). V lost 3 bases and J lost 0, with 17 bases in between. The CDR3 loop spans 18 amino acids. The germline CDR1 and CDR2 sequences are SGHVS and FQNEAQ. Written as DNA, the CDR3 is TGTGCCAGCAGCTTGGGAGTAACGGGATGGGCGAACACCGGGGAGCTGTTTTTT. This codes for CASSLGVTGWANTGELFF.

The rearrangement uses TRBV6-1 and TRBJ2-2; 9 bases agree with TRBD1. CDR1 is MNHNS and CDR2 is SASEGT in the germline V gene. V shed 4 bases, J shed 0 bases, and the junction held 3 bases outside the gene matches. The CDR3 consists of 16 residues. CDR3: CASSARQGANTGELFF. CDR3 DNA: TGTGCCAGCAGTGCCCGACAGGGGGCGAACACCGGGGAGCTGTTTTTT.

The rearrangement links TRBV9 to TRBJ1-6, with TRBD1 matching over 8 bases. The CDR3 covers 16 residues. V lost 3 bases to trimming and J lost 7 bases; unmatched junction nucleotides: 9. Germline CDR1 reads SGDLS; CDR2 reads YYNGEE. CDR3 protein: CASSATSTGGNSPLHF. The CDR3 coding sequence is TGTGCCAGCAGCGCAACCAGCACAGGGGGGAATTCACCCCTCCACTTT. The full variable domain, completed using reference TRBV9 and TRBJ1-6, is DSGVTQTPKHLITATGQRVTLRCSPRSGDLSVYWYQQSLDQGLQFLIQYYNGEERAKGNILERFSAQQFPDLHSELNLSSLELGDSALYFCASSATSTGGNSPLHFGNGTRLTVT.

The chain carries TRBV10-1 and TRBJ2-5; 8 bases are a match to TRBD2. The V gene's germline CDR1 is WNHNN and CDR2 SYGVQD (reference sequence). V was clipped by 8 bases and J by 4 bases; unmatched bases: 6. This CDR3 is 13 amino acids long. CDR3 DNA: TGCGCCAGCGGGCGGGAGGTGGGAGAGACCCAGTACTTC. It is translated as CASGREVGETQYF.

The genes are TRBV12-3 or TRBV12-4 and TRBJ1-4; D is uncertain. The CDR3 consists of 11 residues. V was pared by 11 bases and J by 11 bases, with 15 bases between. Written as DNA, the CDR3 is TGTGCCTCAAGCGGGCGGGAGAAACTGTTTTTT. This codes for CASSGREKLFF.

The V call is TRBV20-1, the J call TRBJ1-2, with a tentative D call TRBD1 (6 bases). Germline V lookup: CDR1 DFQATT, CDR2 SNEGSKA (reference sequence). Trimming cost V 3 bases and J 4 bases, with 18 bases left between them. This CDR3 spans 15 amino acids. The CDR3 region is CSASGWGGAGYGYTF. CDR3 DNA: TGCAGTGCTAGTGGATGGGGGGGCGCCGGCTATGGCTACACCTTC.

The V and J genes are TRBV29-1 and TRBJ1-2; D remains unclear. This CDR3 has 12 amino acids. Germline-derived CDR1 and CDR2 are SQVTM and ANQGSEA. Trimming removed 6 bases from V and 5 bases from J, with 13 bases in between. CDR3 DNA: TGCAGCGTCGTAGCCTACAATTATGGCTACACCTTC. Its translation is CSVVAYNYGYTF.

The chain joins TRBV6-1 to TRBJ1-2; 9 bases map to TRBD1. J was trimmed by 4 bases and V by 2 bases; bases with no gene match: 8. The CDR3 covers 16 residues. Germline V gene sequence: CDR1 MNHNS, CDR2 SASEGT. For the CDR3, the DNA is TGTGCCAGCAGTGAAAATCGTAGGGGACAGGGCTATGGCTACACCTTC. This translates into CASSENRRGQGYGYTF.

This clone was seen just once. The gene calls are TRBV19 and TRBJ2-7; 12 nucleotides align to TRBD2. Germline V lookup: CDR1 LNHDA, CDR2 SQIVND (reference sequence). CDR3 length: 16 amino acids. After removal of 3 bases from V and 6 bases from J, the junction contained 9 bases not matched to a gene. CDR3 protein: CASSMRLAGGPGEQYF. The CDR3 nucleotides are TGTGCCAGTAGTATGCGGCTAGCGGGAGGGCCAGGCGAGCAGTACTTC.

The J gene is TRBJ2-7, the V gene TRBV4-1; 10 nucleotides agree with TRBD1. Per the germline V gene, CDR1 is MGHRA and CDR2 is YSYEKL. This CDR3 has 15 amino acids. The V segment lost 4 bases and the J segment 5 bases; nucleotides outside the gene matches: 8. Written as DNA, the CDR3 is TGCGCCAGCAGCCTTAGCGGGACAGGGGTGGACGAGCAGTACTTC. This translates into CASSLSGTGVDEQYF.

This chain joins TRBV7-9 and TRBJ1-1; 7 bases map to TRBD1. The germline V gene encodes CDR1 SEHNR and CDR2 FQNEAQ (reference sequence). V trimming: 3 bases; J trimming: 3 bases; junction bases outside the gene matches: 4. The CDR3 sequence is 14 residues long. This CDR3 is CASSLAGGYTEAFF. Here the CDR3 DNA reads TGTGCCAGCAGCTTGGCAGGGGGATACACTGAAGCTTTCTTT.

V and J are TRBV7-9 and TRBJ2-1; 11 bases line up with TRBD2. J gave up 10 bases and V 0 bases, and 5 bases lay outside the gene matches. The CDR3 extends over 15 amino acids. From germline, CDR1 is SEHNR and CDR2 FQNEAQ (reference sequence). CDR3 DNA sequence: TGTGCCAGCAGCTTAGCACTAGCGGGGGTACAAGAGCAGTTCTTC. Its translation: CASSLALAGVQEQFF.

The V and J genes are TRBV6-5 and TRBJ1-1; D ambiguous. Per the germline V gene, CDR1 is MNHEY and CDR2 is SVGAGI. The CDR3 consists of 13 residues. V was cut by 2 bases and J by 1 base, with 5 bases left in between. The CDR3 DNA reads TGTGCCAGCAGTTACGGCGGGAACACTGAAGCTTTCTTT. Its translation is CASSYGGNTEAFF.

The V call is TRBV24-1, the J call TRBJ2-1; D remains unclear. This CDR3 spans 14 amino acids. Germline CDR1 KGHDR, CDR2 SFDVKD. V lost 3 bases and J lost 6, with 11 bases in between. The CDR3 DNA reads TGTGCCACCAGTGATCCCAGGTTTCGCAATGAGCAGTTCTTC. Translating it yields CATSDPRFRNEQFF.

V and J are TRBV5-4 and TRBJ2-7; the match to TRBD2 covers 16 bases. The CDR3 runs to 15 residues. With V trimmed by 4 bases and J by 5 bases, 3 bases remained unmatched. Looked up from germline, CDR1 is SGHNT and CDR2 is YYREEE (reference sequence). CDR3: CASSPGLAGGDEQYF. In nucleotides, the CDR3 is TGTGCCAGCAGCCCGGGACTAGCGGGGGGGGACGAGCAGTACTTC.